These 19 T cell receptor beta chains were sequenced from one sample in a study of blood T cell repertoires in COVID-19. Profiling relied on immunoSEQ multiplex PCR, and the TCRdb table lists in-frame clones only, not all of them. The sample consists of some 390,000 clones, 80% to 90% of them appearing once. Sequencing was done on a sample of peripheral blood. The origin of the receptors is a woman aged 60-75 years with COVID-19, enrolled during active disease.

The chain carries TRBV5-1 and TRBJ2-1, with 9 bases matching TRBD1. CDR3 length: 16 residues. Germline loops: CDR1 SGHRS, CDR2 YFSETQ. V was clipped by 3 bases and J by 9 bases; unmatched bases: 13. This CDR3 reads CASSSSPRDRAFEQFF. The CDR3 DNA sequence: TGCGCCAGCAGCTCCTCCCCACGGGACAGGGCGTTTGAGCAGTTCTTC.

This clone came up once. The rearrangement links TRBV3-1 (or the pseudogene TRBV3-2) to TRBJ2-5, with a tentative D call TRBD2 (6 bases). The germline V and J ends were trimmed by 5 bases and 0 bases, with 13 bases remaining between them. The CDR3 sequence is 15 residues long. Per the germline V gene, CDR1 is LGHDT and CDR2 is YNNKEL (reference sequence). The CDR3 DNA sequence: TGTGCCAGCAGCTGGGATAGCGGTCACCAAGAGACCCAGTACTTC. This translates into CASSWDSGHQETQYF.

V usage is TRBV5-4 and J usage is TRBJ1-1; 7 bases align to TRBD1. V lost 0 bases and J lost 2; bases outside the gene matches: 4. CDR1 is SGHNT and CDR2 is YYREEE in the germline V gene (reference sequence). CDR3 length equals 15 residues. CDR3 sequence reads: CASSLVPGGNTEAFF. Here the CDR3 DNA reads TGTGCCAGCAGCTTGGTTCCAGGGGGAAACACTGAAGCTTTCTTT.

This chain's CDR3 is CASSADRGRDKLFF. The CDR3 nucleotides are TGTGCCAGCTCCGCGGACAGGGGGCGAGATAAACTGTTTTTT. The chain combines TRBV18 with TRBJ1-4; 11 bases agree with TRBD1. With 6 bases clipped from V and 11 bases from J, the junction kept 8 bases outside the gene matches. CDR1 and CDR2 (germline): KGHSH, LQKENI. The CDR3 sequence is 14 residues long.

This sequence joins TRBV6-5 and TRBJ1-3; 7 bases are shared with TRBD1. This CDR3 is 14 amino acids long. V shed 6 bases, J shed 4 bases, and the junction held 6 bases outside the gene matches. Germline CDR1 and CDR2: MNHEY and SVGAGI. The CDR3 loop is CASRATGVGNTIYF. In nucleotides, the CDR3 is TGTGCCAGCAGAGCCACAGGGGTAGGAAACACCATATATTTT.

The CDR3 reads CASSKDRADQPQHF. The DNA for the CDR3 is TGTGCCAGCAGCAAGGACAGGGCAGATCAGCCCCAGCATTTT. The J gene is TRBJ1-5, the V gene TRBV4-2; 8 positions agree with TRBD1. Germline trimming cut 5 bases from V and 5 bases from J; bases unmatched to any gene: 5. This CDR3 has 14 residues. Germline CDR1 LGHNA, CDR2 YNFKEQ.

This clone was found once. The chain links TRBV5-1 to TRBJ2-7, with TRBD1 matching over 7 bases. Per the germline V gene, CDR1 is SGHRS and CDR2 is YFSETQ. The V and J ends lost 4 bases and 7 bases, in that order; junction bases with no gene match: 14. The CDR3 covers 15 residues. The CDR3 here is CASSLKTGNTYEQYF. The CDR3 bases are TGCGCCAGCAGCCTTAAGACAGGGAATACTTATGAGCAGTACTTC.

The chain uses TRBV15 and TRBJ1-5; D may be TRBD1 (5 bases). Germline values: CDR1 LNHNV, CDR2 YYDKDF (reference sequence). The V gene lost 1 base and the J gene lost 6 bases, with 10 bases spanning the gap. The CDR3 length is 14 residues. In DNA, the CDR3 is TGTGCCACCAGCAGAGCCTCCCAGGGTCAGCCCCAGCATTTT. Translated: CATSRASQGQPQHF.

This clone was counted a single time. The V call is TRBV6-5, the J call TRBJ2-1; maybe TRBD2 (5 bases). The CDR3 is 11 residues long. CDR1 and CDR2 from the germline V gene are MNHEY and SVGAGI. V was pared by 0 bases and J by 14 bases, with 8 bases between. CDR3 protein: CASSYSSGEFF. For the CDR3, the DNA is TGTGCCAGCAGTTACTCGTCCGGGGAGTTCTTC.

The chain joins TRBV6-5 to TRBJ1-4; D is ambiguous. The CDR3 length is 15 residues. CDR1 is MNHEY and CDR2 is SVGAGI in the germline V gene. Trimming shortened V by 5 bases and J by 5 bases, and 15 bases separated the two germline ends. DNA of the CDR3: TGTGCCAGCAGTCCCCGGGGAAGGAGCAATGAAAAACTGTTTTTT. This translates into CASSPRGRSNEKLFF.

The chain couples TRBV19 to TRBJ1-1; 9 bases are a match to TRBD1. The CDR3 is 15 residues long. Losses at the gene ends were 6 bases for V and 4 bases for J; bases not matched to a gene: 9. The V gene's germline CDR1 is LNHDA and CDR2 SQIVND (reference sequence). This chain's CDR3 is CASRPDRDRVTEAFF. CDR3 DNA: TGTGCCAGTAGACCGGACCGGGACAGGGTCACTGAAGCTTTCTTT.

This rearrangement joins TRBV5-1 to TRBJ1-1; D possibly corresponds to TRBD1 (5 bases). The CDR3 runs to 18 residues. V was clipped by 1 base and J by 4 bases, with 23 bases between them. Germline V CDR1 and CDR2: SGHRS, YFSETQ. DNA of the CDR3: TGCGCCAGCAGCTTGCAAGCGGGGGAAAGTGAAGCTGGCACTGAAGCTTTCTTT. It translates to CASSLQAGESEAGTEAFF.

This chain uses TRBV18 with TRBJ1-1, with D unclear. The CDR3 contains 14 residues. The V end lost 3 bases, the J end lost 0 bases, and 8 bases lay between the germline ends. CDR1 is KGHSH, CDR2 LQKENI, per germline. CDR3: CASSPPYMNTEAFF. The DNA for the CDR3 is TGTGCCAGCTCACCCCCTTATATGAACACTGAAGCTTTCTTT.

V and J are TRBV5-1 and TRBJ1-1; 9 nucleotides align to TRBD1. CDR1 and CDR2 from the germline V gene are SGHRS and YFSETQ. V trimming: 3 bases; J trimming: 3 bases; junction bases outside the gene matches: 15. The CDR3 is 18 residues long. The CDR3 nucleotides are TGCGCCAGCAGCTACATTGCCGGGACAGGGTACTCGGACACTGAAGCTTTCTTT. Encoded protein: CASSYIAGTGYSDTEAFF.

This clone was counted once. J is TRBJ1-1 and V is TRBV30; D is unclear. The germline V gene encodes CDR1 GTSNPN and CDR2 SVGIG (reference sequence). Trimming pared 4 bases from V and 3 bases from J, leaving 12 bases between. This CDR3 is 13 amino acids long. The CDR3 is CAWTLVGYTEAFF. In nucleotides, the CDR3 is TGTGCCTGGACCCTAGTTGGATACACTGAAGCTTTCTTT.

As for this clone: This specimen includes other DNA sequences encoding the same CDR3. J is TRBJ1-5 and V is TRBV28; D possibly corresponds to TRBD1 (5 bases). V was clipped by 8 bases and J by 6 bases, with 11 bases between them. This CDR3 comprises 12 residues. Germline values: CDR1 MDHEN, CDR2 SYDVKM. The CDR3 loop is CASRGGGQPQHF. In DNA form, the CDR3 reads TGTGCCAGCCGCGGGGGTGGTCAGCCCCAGCATTTT.

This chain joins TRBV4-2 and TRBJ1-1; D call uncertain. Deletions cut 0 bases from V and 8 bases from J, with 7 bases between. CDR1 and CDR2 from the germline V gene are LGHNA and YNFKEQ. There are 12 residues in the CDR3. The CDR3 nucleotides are TGTGCCAGCAGCCAAGATTTAATGGAAGCTTTCTTT. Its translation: CASSQDLMEAFF.

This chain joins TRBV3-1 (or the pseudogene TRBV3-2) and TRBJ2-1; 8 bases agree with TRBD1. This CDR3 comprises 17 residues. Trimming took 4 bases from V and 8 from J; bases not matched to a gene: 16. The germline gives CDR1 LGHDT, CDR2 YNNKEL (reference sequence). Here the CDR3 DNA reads TGTGCCAGCAGCCCAAGGGTCCGGCCAGGGGGCAGGGATGAGCAGTTCTTC. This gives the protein CASSPRVRPGGRDEQFF.

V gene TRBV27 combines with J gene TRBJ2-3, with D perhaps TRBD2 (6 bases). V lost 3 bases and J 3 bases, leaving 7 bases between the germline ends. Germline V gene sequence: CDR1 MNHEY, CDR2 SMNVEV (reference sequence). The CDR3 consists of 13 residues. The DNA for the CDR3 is TGTGCCAGCAGTTTCGGGGGAACAGATACGCAGTATTTT. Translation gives CASSFGGTDTQYF.